This T cell receptor (beta chain) was identified in a study of blood T cell repertoires in COVID-19. Overall study: COVID-19 samples from acute and convalescent phases originated in the United States, Italy and Spain. Nucleic acid was either cDNA or gDNA, and it came from T cells, B-cell-depleted T cells, or PBMCs.

Enrolled through a virtual design, the participants were between roughly 18 and 89 years of age and came from roughly 22 US areas. Cohorts were based on clinical histories the participants reported. Trimming cost V 1 base and J 4 bases; bases outside gene matches: 5. The CDR3 has 15 amino acids. Germline V CDR1 and CDR2: SGHRS, YFSETQ. The table came from immunoSEQ multiplex PCR; TCRdb's copy has only in-frame clones and leaves some out. The sample has more than 150,000 clones; approximately 83% are singletons. This chain uses TRBV5-1 with TRBJ1-1; 9 bases agree with TRBD1. Sample: PBMCs or T cells enriched from blood (not recorded which). The sequence derives from a woman aged 55-69 years who had recovered from COVID-19. The CDR3 nucleotides read TGCGCCAGCAGCTTGACCGGGACAGGGACCACTGAAGCTTTCTTT. Protein sequence: CASSLTGTGTTEAFF.